The rows below give T cell receptor beta chains drawn from one sample of a study of blood T cell repertoires in COVID-19. Assay used: immunoSEQ multiplex PCR; TCRdb lists only in-frame clones, some missing. This sample carries about 160,000 clones, about 81% of them seen once, and the ten largest clones take around 20%. Material for sequencing was peripheral blood. The receptor set was obtained from a woman of 80 years or more with acute or convalescent COVID-19. Each CDR3 is given with its conserved first and last residue. The D gene is left open where the match is weak. A clone size is listed for some rows: how often the clone was seen (once, few, many), or a class if it is expanded.

j_call	d_call	clone_size	v_call	cdr3_aa	cdr3_nt
TRBJ2-3	NA	NA	TRBV4-1	CASSQTGWGGHGTDTQYF	TGCGCCAGCAGCCAGACGGGGTGGGGTGGGCATGGGACAGATACGCAGTATTTT
TRBJ2-1	NA	NA	TRBV28	CASSRRGFSYNEQFF	TGTGCCAGCAGTCGCAGGGGTTTTTCCTACAATGAGCAGTTCTTC
TRBJ1-2	NA	NA	TRBV9	CASSPTPAGGNYGYTF	TGTGCCAGCAGCCCGACCCCCGCAGGAGGTAACTATGGCTACACCTTC
TRBJ2-1	NA	NA	TRBV6-1	CASSDTGEPYNEQFF	TGTGCCAGCAGTGATACGGGGGAGCCGTACAATGAGCAGTTCTTC
TRBJ2-7	TRBD2	NA	TRBV19	CASTSGTTQYF	TGTGCCAGTACCTCCGGGACTACGCAGTACTTC
TRBJ2-1	TRBD2	NA	TRBV29-1	CSVGGGRTTLRGNNEQFF	TGCAGCGTTGGGGGCGGGAGGACGACTCTACGGGGCAACAATGAGCAGTTCTTC
TRBJ1-5	TRBD1	NA	TRBV19	CASTGGTSNQPQHF	TGTGCCAGTACAGGGGGGACTAGCAATCAGCCCCAGCATTTT
TRBJ2-7	NA	NA	TRBV24-1	CATSDREGDRGEQYF	TGTGCCACCAGTGACCGGGAAGGGGACCGGGGGGAGCAGTACTTC
TRBJ1-6	NA	once	TRBV4-3	CASSQEQDSAVGALHF	TGCGCCAGCAGCCAAGAACAGGACAGTGCCGTAGGGGCCCTCCACTTT
TRBJ2-2	TRBD2	NA	TRBV6-5	CASSLSGRAPGELFF	TGTGCCAGCAGTCTTAGCGGGAGGGCCCCCGGGGAGCTGTTTTTT
TRBJ1-5	TRBD1	NA	TRBV4-2	CASSQVAGGFQPQHF	TGTGCCAGCAGCCAAGTGGCAGGGGGTTTTCAGCCCCAGCATTTT
TRBJ2-7	NA	NA	TRBV6-5	CASSPPGQPKEQYF	TGTGCCAGCAGTCCCCCGGGACAACCCAAAGAGCAGTACTTC
TRBJ1-1	TRBD1	once	TRBV2	CASSGFKWTGSVPEAFF	TGTGCCAGCAGTGGGTTTAAGTGGACAGGGTCTGTCCCTGAAGCTTTCTTT
TRBJ2-3	NA	NA	TRBV4-3	CASSQAPTSTDTQYF	TGCGCCAGCAGCCAAGCCCCTACGAGCACAGATACGCAGTATTTT
TRBJ1-5	NA	few	TRBV10-2	CASSNQGRYSNQPQHF	TGCGCCAGCAGTAATCAGGGGCGCTATAGCAATCAGCCCCAGCATTTT
TRBJ2-7	TRBD1	NA	TRBV28	CASSGGGQGSYEQYF	TGTGCCAGCAGTGGGGGGGGACAGGGGTCCTACGAGCAGTACTTC
TRBJ2-2	TRBD1	NA	TRBV18	CASSPQIKTGVDTGELFF	TGTGCCAGCTCACCACAAATAAAGACAGGGGTCGACACCGGGGAGCTGTTTTTT
TRBJ2-7	TRBD1	NA	TRBV19	CASSIGTGISYEQYF	TGTGCCAGTAGTATCGGGACAGGGATATCCTACGAGCAGTACTTC
TRBJ2-7	NA	NA	TRBV4-2	CASSQSHGTESYEQYF	TGTGCCAGCAGCCAATCCCACGGGACTGAAAGCTACGAGCAGTACTTC
TRBJ2-7	NA	few	TRBV2	CASRGLPYEQYF	TGTGCCAGCAGAGGACTTCCCTACGAGCAGTACTTC
TRBJ2-7	NA	NA	TRBV6-5	CASSYSSEQYF	TGTGCCAGCAGTTACTCGAGCGAGCAGTACTTC
TRBJ2-6	NA	NA	TRBV5-6	CASSSQGLANVLTF	TGTGCCAGCAGCTCACAGGGCTTGGCCAACGTCCTGACTTTC
TRBJ2-3	TRBD2	NA	TRBV28	CASRPNRLAGFQDTQYF	TGTGCCAGCAGACCTAATCGACTAGCGGGGTTCCAAGATACGCAGTATTTT
TRBJ2-2	NA	few	TRBV20-1	CSASQAGSRTGELFF	TGCAGTGCTAGTCAAGCCGGGAGCCGCACCGGGGAGCTGTTTTTT
TRBJ1-3	NA	NA	TRBV21-1	CASTDTGHLSGNTIYF	TGTGCCAGCACTGATACGGGACACCTCTCTGGAAACACCATATATTTT
TRBJ1-2	NA	NA	TRBV13	CASSPGTRVGGYTF	TGTGCCAGCAGCCCAGGGACACGTGTTGGTGGCTACACCTTC
TRBJ2-7	TRBD1	NA	TRBV5-6	CASSSLGTGISYEQYF	TGTGCCAGCAGCTCACTGGGGACAGGGATTTCGTACGAGCAGTACTTC
TRBJ1-2	NA	NA	TRBV4-1	CASSLSLHDTLTTNYGYTF	TGCGCCAGCAGCCTTTCTTTACATGACACACTGACGACTAACTATGGCTACACCTTC
TRBJ2-7	TRBD2	NA	TRBV5-1	CASSLSSGSLAYEQYF	TGCGCCAGCAGCTTATCTAGCGGGAGTCTTGCTTACGAGCAGTACTTC
TRBJ1-5	TRBD1	few	TRBV19	CASKGDRGLSNQPQHF	TGTGCCAGTAAGGGGGACAGGGGCCTTAGCAATCAGCCCCAGCATTTT
TRBJ2-5	TRBD1	NA	TRBV5-4	CASSAGWDRRQETQYF	TGTGCCAGCAGCGCCGGTTGGGACAGGCGCCAAGAGACCCAGTACTTC
TRBJ1-2	TRBD1	NA	TRBV19	CASSNALSDRGLGGYTF	TGTGCCAGTAGCAATGCGCTTTCGGACAGGGGGCTTGGTGGCTACACCTTC
TRBJ2-2	NA	NA	TRBV19	CASSISGVTYLVGELFF	TGTGCCAGTAGTATATCAGGGGTGACGTATTTAGTTGGGGAGCTGTTTTTT
TRBJ2-7	TRBD1	NA	TRBV28	CASGTVASYEQYF	TGTGCCAGCGGGACAGTGGCCTCCTACGAGCAGTACTTC
TRBJ1-1	NA	NA	TRBV27	CASSLFGGRVPVMNTEAFF	TGTGCCAGCAGTTTATTCGGGGGGAGGGTCCCAGTTATGAACACTGAAGCTTTCTTT
TRBJ1-6	TRBD1	few	TRBV19	CASRGTGGHSPLHF	TGTGCCAGTAGGGGGACAGGGGGCCATTCACCCCTCCACTTT
TRBJ2-3	NA	NA	TRBV12-3/TRBV12-4	CASSFEGGDTQYF	TGTGCCAGCAGTTTCGAGGGTGGAGATACGCAGTATTTT
TRBJ1-1	NA	NA	TRBV2	CASSPGRRSTEAFF	TGTGCCAGCAGCCCCGGGAGGCGAAGCACTGAAGCTTTCTTT
TRBJ1-2	TRBD1	NA	TRBV19	CASHLTGNYGYTF	TGTGCCAGCCACTTGACAGGGAACTATGGCTACACCTTC
TRBJ1-1	NA	NA	TRBV5-1	CASSPRGGLNTEAFF	TGCGCCAGCAGCCCCCGTGGGGGCCTGAACACTGAAGCTTTCTTT
TRBJ2-7	TRBD1	NA	TRBV6-5	CASAATGSSYEQYF	TGTGCCAGCGCCGCGACAGGGAGCTCCTACGAGCAGTACTTC
TRBJ1-4	NA	NA	TRBV11-3	CASSPLRGANEKLFF	TGTGCCAGCAGTCCCTTACGGGGGGCTAATGAAAAACTGTTTTTT